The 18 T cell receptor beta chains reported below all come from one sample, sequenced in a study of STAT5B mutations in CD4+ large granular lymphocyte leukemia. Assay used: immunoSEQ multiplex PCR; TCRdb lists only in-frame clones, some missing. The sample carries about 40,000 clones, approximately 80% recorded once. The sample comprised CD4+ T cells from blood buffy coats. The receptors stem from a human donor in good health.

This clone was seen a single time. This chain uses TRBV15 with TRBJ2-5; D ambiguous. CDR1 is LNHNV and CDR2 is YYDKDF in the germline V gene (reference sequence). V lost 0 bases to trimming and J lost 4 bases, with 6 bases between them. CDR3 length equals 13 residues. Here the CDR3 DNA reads TGTGCCACCAGCAGAGATTTGGGAGAGACCCAGTACTTC. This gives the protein CATSRDLGETQYF.

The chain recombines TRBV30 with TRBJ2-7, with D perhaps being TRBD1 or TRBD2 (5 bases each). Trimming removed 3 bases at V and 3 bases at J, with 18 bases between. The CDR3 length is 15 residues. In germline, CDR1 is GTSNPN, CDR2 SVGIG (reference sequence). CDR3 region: CAWSSPGPSLYEQYF. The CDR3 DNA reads TGTGCCTGGAGCAGTCCGGGACCGAGCCTCTACGAGCAGTACTTC.

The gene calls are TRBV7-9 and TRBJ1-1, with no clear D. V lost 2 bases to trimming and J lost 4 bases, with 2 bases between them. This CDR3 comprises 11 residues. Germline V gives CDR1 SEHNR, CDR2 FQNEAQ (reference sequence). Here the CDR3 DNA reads TGTGCCAGCAGCTTATTCACTGAAGCTTTCTTT. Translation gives CASSLFTEAFF.

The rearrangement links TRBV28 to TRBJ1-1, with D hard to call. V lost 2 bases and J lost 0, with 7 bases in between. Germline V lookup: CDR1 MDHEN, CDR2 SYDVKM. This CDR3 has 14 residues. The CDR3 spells CASSLKVMNTEAFF. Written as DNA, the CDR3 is TGTGCCAGCAGTTTAAAAGTCATGAACACTGAAGCTTTCTTT. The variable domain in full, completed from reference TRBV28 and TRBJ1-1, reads DVKVTQSSRYLVKRTGEKVFLECVQDMDHENMFWYRQDPGLGLRLIYFSYDVKMKEKGDIPEGYSVSREKKERFSLILESASTNQTSMYLCASSLKVMNTEAFFGQGTRLTVV.

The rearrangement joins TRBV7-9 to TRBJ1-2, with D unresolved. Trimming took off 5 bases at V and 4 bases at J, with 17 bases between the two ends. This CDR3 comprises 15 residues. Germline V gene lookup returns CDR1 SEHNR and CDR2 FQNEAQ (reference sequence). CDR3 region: CASSGSLMGGYGYTF. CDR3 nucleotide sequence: TGTGCCAGCAGCGGCAGCCTCATGGGCGGCTATGGCTACACCTTC.

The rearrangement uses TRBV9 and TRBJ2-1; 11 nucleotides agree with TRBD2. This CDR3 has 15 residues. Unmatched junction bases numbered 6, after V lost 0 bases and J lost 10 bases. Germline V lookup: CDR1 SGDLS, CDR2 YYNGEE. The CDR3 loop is CASSVVAGGPGEQFF. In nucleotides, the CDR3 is TGTGCCAGCAGCGTAGTAGCGGGAGGGCCAGGGGAGCAGTTCTTC.

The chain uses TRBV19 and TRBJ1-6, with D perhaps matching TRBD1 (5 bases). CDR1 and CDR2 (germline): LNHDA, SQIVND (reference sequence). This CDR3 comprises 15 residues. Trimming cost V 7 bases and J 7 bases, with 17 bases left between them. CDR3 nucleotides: TGTGCCAGTATGGGGGGACCTCCGGGGAATTCACCCCTCCACTTT. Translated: CASMGGPPGNSPLHF.

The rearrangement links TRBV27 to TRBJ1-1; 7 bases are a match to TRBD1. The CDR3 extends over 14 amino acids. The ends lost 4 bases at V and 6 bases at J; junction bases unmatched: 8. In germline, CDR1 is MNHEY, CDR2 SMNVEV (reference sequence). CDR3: CASSSRTGRAEAFF. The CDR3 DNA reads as TGTGCCAGCAGTTCTAGGACAGGACGGGCTGAAGCTTTCTTT.

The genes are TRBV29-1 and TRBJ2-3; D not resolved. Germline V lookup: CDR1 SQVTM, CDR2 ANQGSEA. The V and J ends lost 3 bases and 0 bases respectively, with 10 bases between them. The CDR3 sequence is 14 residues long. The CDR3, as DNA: TGCAGCGTTGAGGGCAGAACTAGCACAGATACGCAGTATTTT. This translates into CSVEGRTSTDTQYF.

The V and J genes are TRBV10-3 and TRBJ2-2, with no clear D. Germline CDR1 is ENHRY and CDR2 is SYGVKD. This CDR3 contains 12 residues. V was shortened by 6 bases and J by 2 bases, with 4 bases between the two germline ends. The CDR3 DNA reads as TGTGCCATCAGATCAAACACCGGGGAGCTGTTTTTT. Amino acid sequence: CAIRSNTGELFF.

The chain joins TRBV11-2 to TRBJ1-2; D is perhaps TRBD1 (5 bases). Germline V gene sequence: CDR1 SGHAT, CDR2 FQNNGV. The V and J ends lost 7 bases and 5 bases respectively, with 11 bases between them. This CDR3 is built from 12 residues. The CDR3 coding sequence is TGTGCCAGCAACCAAGGGGCTTATGGCTACACCTTC. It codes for CASNQGAYGYTF.

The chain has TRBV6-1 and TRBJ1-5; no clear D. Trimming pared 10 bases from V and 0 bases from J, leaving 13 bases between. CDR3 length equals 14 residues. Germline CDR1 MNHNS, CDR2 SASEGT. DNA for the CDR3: TGTGCCACCCGACGCGCCGATAGCAATCAGCCCCAGCATTTT. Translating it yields CATRRADSNQPQHF.

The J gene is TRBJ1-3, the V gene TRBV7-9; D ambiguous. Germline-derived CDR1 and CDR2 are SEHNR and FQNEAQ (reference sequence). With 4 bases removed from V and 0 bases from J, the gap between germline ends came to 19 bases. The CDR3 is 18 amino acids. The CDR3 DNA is TGTGCCAGCAGCTCTAACCCAGGCGACGGTGACTCTGGAAACACCATATATTTT. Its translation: CASSSNPGDGDSGNTIYF.

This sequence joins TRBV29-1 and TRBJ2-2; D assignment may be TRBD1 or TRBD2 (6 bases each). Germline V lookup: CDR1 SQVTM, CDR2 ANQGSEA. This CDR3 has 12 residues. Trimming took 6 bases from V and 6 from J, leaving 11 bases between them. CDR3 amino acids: CSVRGRPGELFF. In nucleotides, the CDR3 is TGCAGCGTGAGGGGGAGGCCCGGGGAGCTGTTTTTT.

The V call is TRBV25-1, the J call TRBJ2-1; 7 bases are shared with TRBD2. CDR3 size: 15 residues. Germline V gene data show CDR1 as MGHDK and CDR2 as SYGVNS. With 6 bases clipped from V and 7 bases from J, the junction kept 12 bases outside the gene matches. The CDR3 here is CASRYAGTTLNEQFF. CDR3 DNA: TGTGCCAGCAGGTATGCCGGGACTACCCTTAATGAGCAGTTCTTC.

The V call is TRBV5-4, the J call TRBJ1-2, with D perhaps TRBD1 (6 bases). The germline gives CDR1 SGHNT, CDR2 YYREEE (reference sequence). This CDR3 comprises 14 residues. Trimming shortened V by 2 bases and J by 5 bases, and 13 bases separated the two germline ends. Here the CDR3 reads CASSLIGGDYGYTF. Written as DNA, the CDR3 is TGTGCCAGCAGCTTAATAGGGGGGGATTATGGCTACACCTTC.

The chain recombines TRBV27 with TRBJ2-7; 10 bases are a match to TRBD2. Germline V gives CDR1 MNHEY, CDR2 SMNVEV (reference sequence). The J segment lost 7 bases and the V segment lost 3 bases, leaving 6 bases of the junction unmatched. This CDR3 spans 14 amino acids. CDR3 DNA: TGTGCCAGCAGTTTGGCTAGCGGGAGAGGGGAGCAGTACTTC. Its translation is CASSLASGRGEQYF.

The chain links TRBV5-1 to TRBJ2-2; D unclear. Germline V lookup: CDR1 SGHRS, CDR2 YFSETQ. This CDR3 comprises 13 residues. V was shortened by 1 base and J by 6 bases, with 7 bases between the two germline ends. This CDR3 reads CASSLTESGELFF. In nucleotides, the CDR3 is TGCGCCAGCAGCTTGACAGAATCCGGGGAGCTGTTTTTT. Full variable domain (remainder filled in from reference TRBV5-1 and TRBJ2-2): KAGVTQTPRYLIKTRGQQVTLSCSPISGHRSVSWYQQTPGQGLQFLFEYFSETQRNKGNFPGRFSGRQFSNSRSEMNVSTLELGDSALYLCASSLTESGELFFGEGSRLTVL.